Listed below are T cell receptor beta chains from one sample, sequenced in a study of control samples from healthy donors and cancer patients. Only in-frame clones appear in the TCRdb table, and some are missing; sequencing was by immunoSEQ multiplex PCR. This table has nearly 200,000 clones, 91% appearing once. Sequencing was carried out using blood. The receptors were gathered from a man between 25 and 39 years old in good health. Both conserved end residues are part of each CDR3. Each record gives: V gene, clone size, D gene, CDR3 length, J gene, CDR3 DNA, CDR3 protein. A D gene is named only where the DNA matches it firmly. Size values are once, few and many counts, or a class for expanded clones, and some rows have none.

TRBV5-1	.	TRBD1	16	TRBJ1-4	TGCGCCAGCAGCGTGCTACCGGACAGGGGTAATGAAAAACTGTTTTTT	CASSVLPDRGNEKLFF
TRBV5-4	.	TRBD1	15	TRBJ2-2	TGTGCCAGCAGCAGGCGGGACAGGAACCCCGGGGAGCTGTTTTTT	CASSRRDRNPGELFF
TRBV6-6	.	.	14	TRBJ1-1	TGTGCCAGCAGTTACCTTGCTGGGAACACTGAAGCTTTCTTT	CASSYLAGNTEAFF
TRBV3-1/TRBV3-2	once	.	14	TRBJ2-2	TGTGCCAGCAGCCGTACACCCTACACCGGGGAGCTGTTTTTT	CASSRTPYTGELFF
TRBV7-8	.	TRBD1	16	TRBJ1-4	TGTGCCAGCAGCTTACGCGACAGGGGAGGTACTGAAAAACTGTTTTTT	CASSLRDRGGTEKLFF
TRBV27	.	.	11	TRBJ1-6	TGTGCCAGCAGTTCCCAGGGCCCCCTCCACTTT	CASSSQGPLHF
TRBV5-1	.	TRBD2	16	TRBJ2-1	TGCGCCAGCAGCTTGATAGTAGCGGGGGGGAACAATGAGCAGTTCTTC	CASSLIVAGGNNEQFF
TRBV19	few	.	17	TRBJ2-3	TGTGCCAGTAGTATCCCAGGGTTAGGCGTCGGGGGAGATACGCAGTATTTT	CASSIPGLGVGGDTQYF
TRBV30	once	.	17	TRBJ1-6	TGTGCCTGGAAGGACCAGATGAGGGAGAGATATAATTCACCCCTCCACTTT	CAWKDQMRERYNSPLHF
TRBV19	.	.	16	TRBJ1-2	TGTGCCAGTAGTATAACTTTCACCGAGAACCACTATGGCTACACCTTC	CASSITFTENHYGYTF
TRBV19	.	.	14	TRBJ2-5	TGTGCCAGTGCGGGAAATCGTGGCAAAGAGACCCAGTACTTC	CASAGNRGKETQYF
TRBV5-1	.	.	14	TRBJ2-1	TGCGCCAGCAGCTTGGTAGGCTCCCCCAATGAGCAGTTCTTC	CASSLVGSPNEQFF
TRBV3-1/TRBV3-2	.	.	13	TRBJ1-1	TGTGCCAGCAGCCATACAGTGAACACTGAAGCTTTCTTT	CASSHTVNTEAFF
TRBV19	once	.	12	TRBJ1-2	TGTGCCAGTAGTATAAGGGCGTATGGCTACACCTTC	CASSIRAYGYTF
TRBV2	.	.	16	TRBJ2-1	TGTGCCAGCAGTAGATATGAGCAGGGATCCTACAATGAGCAGTTCTTC	CASSRYEQGSYNEQFF
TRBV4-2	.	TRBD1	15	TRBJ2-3	TGTGCCAGCAGCCCTCGGACAGGTGTGGCAGATACGCAGTATTTT	CASSPRTGVADTQYF
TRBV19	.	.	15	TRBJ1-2	TGTGCCAGTAGTCTTTGGACAGAGTCTAACTATGGCTACACCTTC	CASSLWTESNYGYTF
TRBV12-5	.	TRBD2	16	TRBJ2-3	TGTGCTAGTGGTTTGGGGACTAGCGGGGGTACAGATACGCAGTATTTT	CASGLGTSGGTDTQYF
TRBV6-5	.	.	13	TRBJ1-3	TGTGCCAGCACCTTGGGGAGAAGAAACACCATATATTTT	CASTLGRRNTIYF
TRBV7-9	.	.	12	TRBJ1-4	TGTGCCAGCAGCTGGGAGGGTGAAAAACTGTTTTTT	CASSWEGEKLFF
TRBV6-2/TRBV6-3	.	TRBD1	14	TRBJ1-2	TGTGCCAGCAGTTACGCGGGACAGCGCCATGGCTACACCTTC	CASSYAGQRHGYTF
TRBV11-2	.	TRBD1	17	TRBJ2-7	TGTGCCAGCAGCCAGCGACCCGGGACAGGGGCTTCCTACGAGCAGTACTTC	CASSQRPGTGASYEQYF
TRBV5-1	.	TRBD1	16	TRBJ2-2	TGCGCCAGCAGCCCCAGGGACAGTGGGGCTACCGGGGAGCTGTTTTTT	CASSPRDSGATGELFF
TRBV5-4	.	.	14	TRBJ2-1	TGTGCCAGCAGCCCGTCTCTAGGCTCAAATGAGCAGTTCTTC	CASSPSLGSNEQFF
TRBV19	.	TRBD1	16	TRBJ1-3	TGTGCCAGTAGTCGAGGGGGACAGACGACTGGAAACACCATATATTTT	CASSRGGQTTGNTIYF
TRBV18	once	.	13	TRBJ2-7	TGTGCCAGCTCACCAGGGGCTTCCTACGAGCAGTACTTC	CASSPGASYEQYF
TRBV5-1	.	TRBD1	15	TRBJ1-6	TGCGCCAGCAGCCTCGGGGGACAGAATAATTCACCCCTCCACTTT	CASSLGGQNNSPLHF
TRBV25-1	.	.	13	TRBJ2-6	TGTGCCAGCAGAACCGACACCCGCAACGTCCTGACTTTC	CASRTDTRNVLTF
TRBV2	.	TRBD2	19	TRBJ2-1	TGTGCCAGCACGGCGGCGCGCGGGGGGGCGGGTGCCATCACCAATGAGCAGTTCTTC	CASTAARGGAGAITNEQFF
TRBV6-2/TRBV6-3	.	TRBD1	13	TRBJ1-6	TGTGCCAGCAGCGGGGACAGCCCCTTAACCCTCCACTTT	CASSGDSPLTLHF
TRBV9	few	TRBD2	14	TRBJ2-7	TGTGCCAGCAGCGAGGGTAGCGGGGTCTACGAGCAGTACTTC	CASSEGSGVYEQYF
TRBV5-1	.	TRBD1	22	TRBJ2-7	TGCGCCAGCAGCTTGAGGGCAGGGGGCTTCTCTTATCCGGTTGAAAGCTCCTACGAGCAGTACTTC	CASSLRAGGFSYPVESSYEQYF
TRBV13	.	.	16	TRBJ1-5	TGTGCCAGCAGCTTAGGCTTTCGAGGAGTTAGCCAGCCCCAGCATTTT	CASSLGFRGVSQPQHF
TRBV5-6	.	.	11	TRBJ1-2	TGTGCCAGCAGCTACAGGGATGGCTACACCTTC	CASSYRDGYTF
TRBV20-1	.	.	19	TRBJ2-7	TGCAGTGCTAGTAAACCGGGTTCGTTAAGGAGCAGTAGAATCTACGAGCAGTACTTC	CSASKPGSLRSSRIYEQYF
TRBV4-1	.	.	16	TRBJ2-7	TGCGCCAGCAGCCAAAACCCGGACAGTGGGGTGTACGAGCAGTACTTC	CASSQNPDSGVYEQYF
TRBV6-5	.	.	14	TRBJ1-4	TGTGCCAGCAGTTCGGGACTGAGAAATGAAAAACTGTTTTTT	CASSSGLRNEKLFF
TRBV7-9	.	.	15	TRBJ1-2	TGTGCCAGCAGCTTCGGACAGCACCTTAACTATGGCTACACCTTC	CASSFGQHLNYGYTF
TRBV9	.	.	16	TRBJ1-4	TGTGCCAGCAGCGTAGAACAGGGCGCAACTAATGAAAAACTGTTTTTT	CASSVEQGATNEKLFF
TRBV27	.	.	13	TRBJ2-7	TGTGCCAGCAGTTTACAGGGTAGCTACGAGCAGTACTTC	CASSLQGSYEQYF
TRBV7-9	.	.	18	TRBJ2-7	TGTGCCAGCAGCTTAGTCTCATTCGGCTTGGGGAGCCCCTACGAGCAGTACTTC	CASSLVSFGLGSPYEQYF
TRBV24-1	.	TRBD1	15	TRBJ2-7	TGTGCCACCAGCCCAACCGGGACAGGAGCCTACGAGCAGTACTTC	CATSPTGTGAYEQYF
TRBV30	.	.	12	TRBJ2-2	TGTGCCTGGAGTACGGGCGTCGGGGAGCTGTTTTTT	CAWSTGVGELFF
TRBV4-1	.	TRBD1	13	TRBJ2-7	TGCGCCAGCAGCCAAGAAGACAGGGGCGAGCAGTACTTC	CASSQEDRGEQYF
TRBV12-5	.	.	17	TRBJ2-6	TGTGCTAGTGGTCCCGGGGCAGGGGGGACTGGGGCCAACGTCCTGACTTTC	CASGPGAGGTGANVLTF
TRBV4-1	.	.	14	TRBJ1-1	TGCGCCAGCAGCCAAGCAGGAGGGAACACTGAAGCTTTCTTT	CASSQAGGNTEAFF
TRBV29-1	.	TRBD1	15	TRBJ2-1	TGCAGCGTTGAAGTTTATGGACAGGGCTTGGATGAGCAGTTCTTC	CSVEVYGQGLDEQFF
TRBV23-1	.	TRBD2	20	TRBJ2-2	TGCGCCAGCAGTCAATCAGCCGGGACTAGCGGGGGGATGAACACCGGGGAGCTGTTTTTT	CASSQSAGTSGGMNTGELFF
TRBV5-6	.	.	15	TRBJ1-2	TGTGCCAGCAGCTTATGGCAGGAGTTTATATGGGGCTACACCTTC	CASSLWQEFIWGYTF
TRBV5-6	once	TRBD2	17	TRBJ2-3	TGTGCCAGCAGCTTGTTCGGGGGGAACCCTAGCACAGATACGCAGTATTTT	CASSLFGGNPSTDTQYF
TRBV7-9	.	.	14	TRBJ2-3	TGTGCCAGCAGCCAAGGGGTTTCGACAGATACGCAGTATTTT	CASSQGVSTDTQYF
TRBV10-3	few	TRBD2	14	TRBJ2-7	TGTGCCATCAGTAGCGGGGGGTCCGCTTACGAGCAGTACTTC	CAISSGGSAYEQYF
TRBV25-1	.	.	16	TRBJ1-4	TGTGCCAGCAGTGAATTTGTGACGGCAACTAATGAAAAACTGTTTTTT	CASSEFVTATNEKLFF
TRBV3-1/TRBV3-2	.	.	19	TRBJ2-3	TGTGCCAGCAGCCCTAAAGAACAATGGGGGCACCGATCGACAGATACGCAGTATTTT	CASSPKEQWGHRSTDTQYF
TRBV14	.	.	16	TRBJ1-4	TGTGCCAGCAGCCAAGAAATGACAGGAAGGAGCGAAAAACTGTTTTTT	CASSQEMTGRSEKLFF
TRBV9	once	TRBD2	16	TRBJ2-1	TGTGCCAGCAGCGTAGCGCCGACACTAGCGGAATATGAGCAGTTCTTC	CASSVAPTLAEYEQFF
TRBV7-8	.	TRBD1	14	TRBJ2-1	TGTGCCAGCAGCGATTACAGGGGTGGGAATGAGCAGTTCTTC	CASSDYRGGNEQFF
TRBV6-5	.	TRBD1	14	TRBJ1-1	TGTGCCAGCAGTAAACAGGGGGTGAACACTGAAGCTTTCTTT	CASSKQGVNTEAFF
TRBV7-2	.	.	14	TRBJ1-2	TGTGCCAGCAGCTTAGGCAGAGCTGCCTATGGCTACACCTTC	CASSLGRAAYGYTF